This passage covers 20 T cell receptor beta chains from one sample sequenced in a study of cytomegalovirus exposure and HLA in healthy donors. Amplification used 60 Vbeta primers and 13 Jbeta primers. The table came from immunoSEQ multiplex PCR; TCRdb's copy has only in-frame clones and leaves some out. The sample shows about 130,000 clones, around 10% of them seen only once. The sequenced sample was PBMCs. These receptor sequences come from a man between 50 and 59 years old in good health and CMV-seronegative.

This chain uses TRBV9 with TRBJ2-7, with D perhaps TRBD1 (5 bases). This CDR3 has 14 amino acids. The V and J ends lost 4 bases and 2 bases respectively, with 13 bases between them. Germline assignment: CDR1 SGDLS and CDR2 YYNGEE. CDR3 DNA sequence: TGTGCCAGCAGCACCTCGACAGATACCTACGAGCAGTACTTC. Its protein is CASSTSTDTYEQYF.

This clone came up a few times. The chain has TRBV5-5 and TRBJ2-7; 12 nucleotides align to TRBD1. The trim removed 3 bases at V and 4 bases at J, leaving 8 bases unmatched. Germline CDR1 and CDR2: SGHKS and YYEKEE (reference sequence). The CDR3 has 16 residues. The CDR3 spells CASSSSPGQGAYEQYF. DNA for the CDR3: TGTGCCAGCAGCTCTAGCCCGGGACAGGGGGCATACGAGCAGTACTTC.

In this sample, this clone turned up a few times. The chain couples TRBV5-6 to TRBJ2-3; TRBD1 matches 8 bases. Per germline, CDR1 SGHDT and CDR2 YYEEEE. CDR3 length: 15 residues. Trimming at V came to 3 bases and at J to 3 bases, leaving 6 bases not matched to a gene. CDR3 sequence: CASSSGTGETDTQYF. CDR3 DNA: TGTGCCAGCAGCTCGGGGACAGGTGAGACAGATACGCAGTATTTT.

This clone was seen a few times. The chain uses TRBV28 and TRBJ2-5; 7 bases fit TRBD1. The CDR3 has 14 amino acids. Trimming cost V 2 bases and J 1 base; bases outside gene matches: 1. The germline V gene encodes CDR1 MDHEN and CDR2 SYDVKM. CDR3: CASSLPGGQETQYF. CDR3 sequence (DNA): TGTGCCAGCAGTTTACCAGGGGGCCAAGAGACCCAGTACTTC.

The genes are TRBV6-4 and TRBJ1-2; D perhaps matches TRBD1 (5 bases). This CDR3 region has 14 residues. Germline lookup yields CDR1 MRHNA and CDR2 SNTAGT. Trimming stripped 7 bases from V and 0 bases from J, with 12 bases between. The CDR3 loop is CASTAGQTNYGYTF. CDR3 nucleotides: TGTGCCAGCACCGCGGGGCAGACTAACTATGGCTACACCTTC.

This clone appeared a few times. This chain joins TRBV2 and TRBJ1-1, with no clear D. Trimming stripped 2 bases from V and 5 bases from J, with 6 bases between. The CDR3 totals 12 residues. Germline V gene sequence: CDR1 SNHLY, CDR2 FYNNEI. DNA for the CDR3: TGTGCCAGCAGTGAACCAGGTACTGAAGCTTTCTTT. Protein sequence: CASSEPGTEAFF.

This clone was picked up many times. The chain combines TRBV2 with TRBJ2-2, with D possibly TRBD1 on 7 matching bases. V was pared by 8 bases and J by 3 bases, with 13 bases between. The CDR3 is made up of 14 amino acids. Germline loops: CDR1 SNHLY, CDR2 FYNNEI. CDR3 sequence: CASGAGQYTGELFF. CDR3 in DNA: TGTGCCAGCGGTGCGGGACAGTACACCGGGGAGCTGTTTTTT.

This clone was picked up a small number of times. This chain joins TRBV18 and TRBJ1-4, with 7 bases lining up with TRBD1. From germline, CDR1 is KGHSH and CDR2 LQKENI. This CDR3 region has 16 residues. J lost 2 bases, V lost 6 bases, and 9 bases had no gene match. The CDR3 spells CASSQTGPGTNEKLFF. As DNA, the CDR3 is TGTGCCAGCTCTCAGACAGGGCCAGGCACTAATGAAAAACTGTTTTTT.

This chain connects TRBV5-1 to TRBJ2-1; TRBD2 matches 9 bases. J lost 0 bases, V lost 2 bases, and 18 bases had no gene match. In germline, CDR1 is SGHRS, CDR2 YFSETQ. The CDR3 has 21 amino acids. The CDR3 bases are TGCGCCAGCAGCTTCCGTTCCCCGGCTAGCGGGGAGTCAAGCTCCTACAATGAGCAGTTCTTC. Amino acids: CASSFRSPASGESSSYNEQFF.

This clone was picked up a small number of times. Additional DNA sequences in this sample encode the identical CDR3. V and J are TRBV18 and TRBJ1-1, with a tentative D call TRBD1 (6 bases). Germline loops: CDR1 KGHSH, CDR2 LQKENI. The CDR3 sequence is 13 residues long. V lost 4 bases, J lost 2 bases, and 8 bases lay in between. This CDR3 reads CASSRTDNTEAFF. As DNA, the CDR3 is TGTGCCAGCTCACGGACAGATAACACTGAAGCTTTCTTT.

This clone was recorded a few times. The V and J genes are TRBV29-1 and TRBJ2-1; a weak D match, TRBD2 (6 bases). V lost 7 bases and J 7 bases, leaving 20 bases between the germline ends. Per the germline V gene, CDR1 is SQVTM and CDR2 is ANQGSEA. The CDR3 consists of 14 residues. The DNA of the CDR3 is TGCAGCGCAAAACTAGCAACGATAGTTAATGAGCAGTTCTTC. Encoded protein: CSAKLATIVNEQFF.

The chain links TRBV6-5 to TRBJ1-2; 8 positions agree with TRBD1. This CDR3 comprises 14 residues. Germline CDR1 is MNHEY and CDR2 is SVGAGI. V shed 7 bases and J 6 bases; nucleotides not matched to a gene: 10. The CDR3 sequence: CASTDGTGGDGYTF. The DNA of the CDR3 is TGTGCCAGCACTGACGGAACAGGGGGGGATGGCTACACCTTC.

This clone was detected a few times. CDR3 sequence reads: CASSLVAQNSPLHF. CDR3 coding DNA: TGTGCCAGCAGCTTAGTGGCCCAGAATTCACCCCTCCACTTT. The chain uses TRBV7-8 and TRBJ1-6, with D unclear. Deletions cut 1 base from V and 7 bases from J, with 8 bases between. Germline lookup yields CDR1 SGHVS and CDR2 FQNEAQ. CDR3 length: 14 residues.

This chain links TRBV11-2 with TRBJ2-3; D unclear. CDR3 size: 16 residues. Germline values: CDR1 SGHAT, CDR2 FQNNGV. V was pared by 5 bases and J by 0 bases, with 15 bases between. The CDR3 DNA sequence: TGTGCCAGCAGCGATACGAGATTGTCTAGCACAGATACGCAGTATTTT. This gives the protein CASSDTRLSSTDTQYF.

The DNA of the CDR3 is TGCGCCAGCAGCTCACAACAGGGTCAGCCCCAGCATTTT. It encodes CASSSQQGQPQHF. This sequence joins TRBV5-1 and TRBJ1-5; weak D call: TRBD1 (6 bases). Germline V gene data show CDR1 as SGHRS and CDR2 as YFSETQ. The V gene lost 3 bases and the J gene lost 6 bases, with 10 bases spanning the gap. The CDR3 has 13 residues.

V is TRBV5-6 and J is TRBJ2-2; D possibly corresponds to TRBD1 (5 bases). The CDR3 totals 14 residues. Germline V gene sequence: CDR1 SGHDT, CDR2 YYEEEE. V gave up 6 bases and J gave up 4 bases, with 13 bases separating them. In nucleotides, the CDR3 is TGTGCCAGCAAAGGGGAAAAAGTCACCGGGGAGCTGTTTTTT. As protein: CASKGEKVTGELFF.

This CDR3 reads CSVEGAALGTDTQYF. CDR3 nucleotides: TGCAGCGTTGAAGGCGCGGCCCTGGGCACAGATACGCAGTATTTT. The chain is built from TRBV29-1 and TRBJ2-3; D ambiguous. Germline lookup yields CDR1 SQVTM and CDR2 ANQGSEA. V lost 1 base and J 1 base, leaving 12 bases between the germline ends. CDR3 length: 15 amino acids.

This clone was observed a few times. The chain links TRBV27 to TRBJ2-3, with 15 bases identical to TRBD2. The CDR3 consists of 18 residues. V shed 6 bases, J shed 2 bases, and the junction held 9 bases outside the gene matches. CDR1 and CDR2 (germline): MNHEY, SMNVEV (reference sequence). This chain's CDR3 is CASRRPGLAGGTTDTQYF. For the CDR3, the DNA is TGTGCCAGCAGGAGACCGGGACTAGCGGGAGGTACCACAGATACGCAGTATTTT.

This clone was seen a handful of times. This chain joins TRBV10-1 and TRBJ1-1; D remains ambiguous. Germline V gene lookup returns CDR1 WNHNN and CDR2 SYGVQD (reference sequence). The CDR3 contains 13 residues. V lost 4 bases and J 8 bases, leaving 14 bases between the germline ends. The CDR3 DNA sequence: TGCGCCAGCAGTGTCGGACTCCCGTCCGAAGCTTTCTTT. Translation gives CASSVGLPSEAFF.

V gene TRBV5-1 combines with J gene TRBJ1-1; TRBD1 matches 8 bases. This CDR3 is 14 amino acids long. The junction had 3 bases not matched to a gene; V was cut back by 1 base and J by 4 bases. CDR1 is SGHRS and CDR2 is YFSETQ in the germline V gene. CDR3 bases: TGCGCCAGCAGCTTGACAGGGGGAGCCACTGAAGCTTTCTTT. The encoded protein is CASSLTGGATEAFF.